A single sample gave rise to the 8 T cell receptor beta chains below, sequenced in a study of T-cell memory formation after mild COVID-19. From the 5' RACE reads, TCRdb called clonotypes with MiXCR, one entry per CDR3 protein. This table holds about 210,000 distinct CDR3 sequences, over 9.5% found once. Sequenced: PBMCs or a T cell subset sorted from them (not recorded which). The receptors were sampled from a man between 18 and 29 years old who had mild COVID-19 (a few samples of this study predate the infection). Cell type and time point are not known.

The CDR3 region has the DNA TGCAGCGTTGTAAGGCTTAGAGCTTTCTTT. This gives the protein CSVVRLRAFF. The chain recombines TRBV29-1 with TRBJ1-1; no firm D call. This CDR3 is 10 amino acids long. The germline gives CDR1 SQVTM, CDR2 ANQGSEA. Between the trimmed V and J ends, which lost 4 bases and 10 bases, there was a span of 10 bases.

This clonotype occurred a few times. This sequence joins TRBV3-1 and TRBJ2-2; 8 positions agree with TRBD2. The CDR3 length is 16 residues. The germline V gene encodes CDR1 LGHDT and CDR2 YNNKEL (reference sequence). After removal of 0 bases from V and 6 bases from J, the junction contained 6 bases not matched to a gene. CDR3 protein: CASSQERAGGPGELFF. CDR3 in DNA: TGTGCCAGCAGCCAAGAACGCGCGGGGGGCCCCGGGGAGCTGTTTTTT.

This clonotype was picked up a small number of times. The V and J genes are TRBV20-1 and TRBJ2-7, with D perhaps TRBD2 (5 bases). V shed 6 bases and J shed 1 base, with 19 bases lying between them. This CDR3 has 15 residues. Germline V gene sequence: CDR1 DFQATT, CDR2 SNEGSKA (reference sequence). In DNA form, the CDR3 reads TGCAGTGCCCCCCCGGCGGGCGGTTCTTCCTACGAGCAGTACTTC. This codes for CSAPPAGGSSYEQYF.

This clonotype was detected a few times. This chain links TRBV7-2 with TRBJ2-1, with D possibly TRBD1 on 7 matching bases. Per the germline V gene, CDR1 is SGHTA and CDR2 is FQGNSA. The CDR3 loop spans 14 amino acids. Trimming took 2 bases from V and 14 from J, leaving 19 bases between them. CDR3 bases: TGTGCCAGCAGCTTACCTGATCGACAGGGCGGGAAGTTCTTC. It encodes CASSLPDRQGGKFF.

This clonotype has a count of ten or more. The chain combines TRBV7-3 with TRBJ2-3; tentative D call: TRBD1 (5 bases). The CDR3 consists of 14 residues. V dropped 5 bases and J dropped 4 bases, with 13 bases sitting between them. The germline V gene has CDR1 SGHTA and CDR2 FQGTGA. The CDR3: CASSRAGLPDTQYF. The CDR3, as DNA: TGTGCCAGCAGCCGGGCAGGGCTCCCAGATACGCAGTATTTT.

This clonotype occurred many times. The V and J genes are TRBV7-2 and TRBJ2-5; 10 bases are shared with TRBD2. Unmatched junction bases numbered 7, after V lost 5 bases and J lost 1 base. Germline loops: CDR1 SGHTA, CDR2 FQGNSA. The CDR3 runs 16 residues. CDR3: CASSPRVAGGQETQYF. The CDR3 coding sequence is TGTGCCAGCAGCCCCCGGGTAGCGGGGGGCCAAGAGACCCAGTACTTC.

This clonotype was observed a handful of times. The J gene is TRBJ2-3, the V gene TRBV2; no clear D. V was pared by 6 bases and J by 3 bases, with 7 bases between. This CDR3 spans 12 amino acids. Germline V gene data show CDR1 as SNHLY and CDR2 as FYNNEI. This CDR3 is CASRPQTDTQYF. CDR3 nucleotide sequence: TGTGCCAGCAGGCCACAGACAGATACGCAGTATTTT.

The chain employs TRBV7-9 and TRBJ1-5; D perhaps matches TRBD1 (6 bases). This CDR3 comprises 13 residues. V was cut by 4 bases and J by 2 bases, with 6 bases left in between. The germline gives CDR1 SEHNR, CDR2 FQNEAQ (reference sequence). CDR3 loop: CASSSGGNQPQHF. The CDR3 nucleotides are TGTGCCAGCAGCTCAGGGGGCAATCAGCCCCAGCATTTT.